The sequence of this TCR beta chain was determined in a study of PD-1 blockade in classical Hodgkin lymphoma (TCRdb year 2020). In terms of the full investigation: Nivolumab dosing was 3 mg/kg intravenously every 2 weeks, continuing until either disease progression or unacceptable toxicity. The study used TCR beta sequencing and CyTOF to define a peripheral blood immune signature of response to PD-1 blockade in classical Hodgkin lymphoma. What the study reported, not specific to this receptor: Baseline TCR diversity was reported to be lower in newly diagnosed patients than in healthy donors, and even lower in relapsed/refractory patients. The study covered only a single clinical trial cohort, and the causes of the repertoire differences, possibly disease activity or prior therapy, were still not defined. Among trial patients, those achieving complete response had baseline diversity similar to that of newly diagnosed patients, while diversity was significantly lower in partial responders and progressors. A significant rise by C4D1 was seen in CD4+ but not CD8+ TCR diversity (p=0.0027 vs p=0.16), with the rise being most apparent in complete responders (p=0.02). Lower diversity was seen in patients whose nivolumab began less than 1 year after ASCT, and these patients were left out of later analyses so that immune reconstitution would not confound the results.

The label giving this sample's time point can be read as: cycle 2 day 1 (C2D1) of nivolumab. All trial patients had relapsed after autologous stem cell transplantation, with cohorts A, B and C differing in prior brentuximab vedotin exposure. The trial cohort was composed of about 54 patients with relapsed/refractory classical Hodgkin lymphoma, for whom complete response, partial response or progressive disease was recorded as best overall response. Trial patients were treated with single-agent nivolumab in the multi-cohort phase II CheckMate 205 trial. Best overall response was determined by an independent review committee according to the 2007 International Working Group response criteria. Trial PBMCs were collected just before the start of nivolumab (C1D1) and during therapy at cycle 2 day 1 and cycle 4 day 1. Peripheral blood was collected in 8 mL Vacutainer Cell Preparation Tubes, from which PBMCs were isolated by centrifugation and then cryopreserved.

Genomic DNA was extracted with the Qiagen DNeasy kit from unsorted PBMCs and from negatively selected CD4+ and CD8+ fractions. Using primers that anneal to V and J segments, immunoSEQ multiplex PCR amplified the TCR beta CDR3 regions. Amplification bias was minimized using a synthetic immune receptor repertoire, and residual bias was removed computationally after sequencing. The original pipeline was this. Custom Python scripts were used to quantify repertoire diversity as the Shannon entropy index. The unsorted, CD4+ and CD8+ repertoires were each analyzed separately, with the exception of combined analyses, where CD4+ and CD8+ sequences were merged in silico. A clone was considered expanded if an increase in frequency of at least 2-fold after treatment relative to C1D1 was found, and a pseudocount of 0.5 was applied to clones undetected at baseline. Singleton clones were defined as clones with 0 or 1 copy at C1D1, and non-singleton clones were defined as clones with 2 or more copies. Clones expanded in unsorted samples were labelled as CD4+, CD8+ or unknown by matching protein sequences in sorted samples from the same patient. Wilcoxon tests were applied to paired samples to test diversity changes from C1D1 to C4D1. Sourced from immuneACCESS, this table was stored by TCRdb with only in-frame sequences that have V and J called. A share of the clones is absent; for the studies checked, an unresolved V gene accounts for under half, and the remainder has no known explanation. Clone size and the V and J calls come from that table; the DNA yielded D and trimming. This sample is represented by 95,000 to 100,000 clones; about 89% of them were singletons. The ten largest clones capture under 8.5% of the sample.

Trimming takes 5 bases from V and 5 bases from J, and the germline ends sit 16 bases apart. CDR3 length: 14 amino acids, cysteine to phenylalanine. Only the CDR3 portion is preserved as DNA: 42 bases, with reading frame beginning at the first base. The germline V gene encodes CDR1 SGDLS and CDR2 YYNGEE. On this clone: It lacks a known antigen. The sample holds no much larger clone one base away, and base qualities are not on file.

The sequenced sample was peripheral blood mononuclear cells (PBMCs), obtained before the second cycle of nivolumab. This clonotype was sampled from a human donor with classical Hodgkin lymphoma. The rearranged segments are TRBV9 and TRBJ2-5; the D region possibly corresponds to TRBD2 (7 bases align). CDR3 region: CASSHGRGGETQYF. The nucleotides read TGTGCCAGCAGTCATGGGAGGGGGGGCGAGACCCAGTACTTC.